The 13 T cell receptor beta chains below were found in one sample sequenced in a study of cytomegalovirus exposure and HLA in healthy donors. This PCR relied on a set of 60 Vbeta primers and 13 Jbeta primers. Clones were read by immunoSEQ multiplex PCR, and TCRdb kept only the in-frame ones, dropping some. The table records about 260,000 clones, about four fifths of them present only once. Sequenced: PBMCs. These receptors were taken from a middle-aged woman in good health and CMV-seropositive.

This CDR3 reads CAWSRGMNSPLHF. CDR3 DNA: TGTGCCTGGAGTAGGGGTATGAATTCACCCCTCCACTTT. This chain links TRBV30 with TRBJ1-6; D might be TRBD1 (5 bases). The CDR3 sequence is 13 residues long. Trimming took 2 bases from V and 7 from J, leaving 9 bases between them. The V gene's germline CDR1 is GTSNPN and CDR2 SVGIG (reference sequence).

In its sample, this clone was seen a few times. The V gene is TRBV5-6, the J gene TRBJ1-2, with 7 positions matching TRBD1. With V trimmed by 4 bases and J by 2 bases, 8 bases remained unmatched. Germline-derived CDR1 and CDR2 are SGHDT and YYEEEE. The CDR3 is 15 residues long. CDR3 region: CASSKTGTANYGYTF. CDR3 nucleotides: TGTGCCAGCAGCAAAACCGGGACAGCGAACTATGGCTACACCTTC.

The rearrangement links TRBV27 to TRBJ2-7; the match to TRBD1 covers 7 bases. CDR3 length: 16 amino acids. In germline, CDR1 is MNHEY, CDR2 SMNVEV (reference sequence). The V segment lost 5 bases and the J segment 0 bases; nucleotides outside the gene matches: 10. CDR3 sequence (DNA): TGTGCCAGCAGTGTACCGACAGGGTTCAGCTCCTACGAGCAGTACTTC. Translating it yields CASSVPTGFSSYEQYF.

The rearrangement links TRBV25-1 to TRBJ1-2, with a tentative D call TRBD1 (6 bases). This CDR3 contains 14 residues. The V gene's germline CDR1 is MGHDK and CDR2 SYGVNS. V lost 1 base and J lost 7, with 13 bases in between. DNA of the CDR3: TGTGCCAGCAGTGAATTTCAGGGGTCCGGTGGCTACACCTTC. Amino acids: CASSEFQGSGGYTF.

CDR3 region: CASFTRGRSYNEQFF. The CDR3 coding sequence is TGTGCCAGCTTCACGCGGGGACGCTCCTACAATGAGCAGTTCTTC. The rearrangement joins TRBV28 to TRBJ2-1; tentative D call: TRBD2 (6 bases). The V and J ends lost 8 bases and 0 bases respectively, with 14 bases between them. This CDR3 spans 15 amino acids. Per the germline V gene, CDR1 is MDHEN and CDR2 is SYDVKM.

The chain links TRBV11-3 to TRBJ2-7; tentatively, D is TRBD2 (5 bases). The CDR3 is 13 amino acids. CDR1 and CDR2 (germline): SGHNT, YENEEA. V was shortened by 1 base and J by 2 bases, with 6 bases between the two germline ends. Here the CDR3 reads CASSLGETYEQYF. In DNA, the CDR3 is TGTGCCAGCAGCTTAGGGGAGACCTACGAGCAGTACTTC.

Here the CDR3 DNA reads TGTGCCAGCAGCTTAACGCTCAGGGGAAGCGATGAGCAGTTCTTC. Its translation: CASSLTLRGSDEQFF. The chain has TRBV7-2 and TRBJ2-1, with a weak D call TRBD1 (6 bases). Germline CDR1 reads SGHTA; CDR2 reads FQGNSA. With 2 bases removed from V and 8 bases from J, the gap between germline ends came to 16 bases. This CDR3 is 15 amino acids long.

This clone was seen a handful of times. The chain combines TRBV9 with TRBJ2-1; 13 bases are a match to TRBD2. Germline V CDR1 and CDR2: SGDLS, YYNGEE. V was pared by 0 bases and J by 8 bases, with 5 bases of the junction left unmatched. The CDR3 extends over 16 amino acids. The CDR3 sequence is CASSVAVTSGRHEQFF. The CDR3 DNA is TGTGCCAGCAGCGTAGCCGTGACTAGCGGGAGGCATGAGCAGTTCTTC.

For the CDR3, the DNA is TGTGCCAGCAGCTTACGAGGCGACAGCCATAACTATGGCTACACCTTC. Its translation: CASSLRGDSHNYGYTF. V is TRBV7-2 and J is TRBJ1-2; D possibly corresponds to TRBD1 (5 bases). This CDR3 region has 16 residues. Germline CDR1 SGHTA, CDR2 FQGNSA. V was shortened by 2 bases and J by 1 base, with 14 bases between the two germline ends.

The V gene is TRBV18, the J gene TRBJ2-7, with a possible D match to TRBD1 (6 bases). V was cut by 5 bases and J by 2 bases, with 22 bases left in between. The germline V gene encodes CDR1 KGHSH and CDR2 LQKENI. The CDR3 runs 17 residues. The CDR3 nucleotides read TGTGCCAGCTCAGCTCTAATTCGTGGACAGCTTCCCTACGAGCAGTACTTC. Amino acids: CASSALIRGQLPYEQYF. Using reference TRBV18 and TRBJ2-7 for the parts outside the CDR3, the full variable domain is NAGVMQNPRHLVRRRGQEARLRCSPMKGHSHVYWYRQLPEEGLKFMVYLQKENIIDESGMPKERFSAEFPKEGPSILRIQQVVRGDSAAYFCASSALIRGQLPYEQYFGPGTRLTVT.

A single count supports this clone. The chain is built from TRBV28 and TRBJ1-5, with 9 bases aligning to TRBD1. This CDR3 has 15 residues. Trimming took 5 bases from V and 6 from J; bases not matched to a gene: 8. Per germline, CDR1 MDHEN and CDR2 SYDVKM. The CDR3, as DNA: TGTGCCAGCAGTCGGGACAGGGTAGGGGGTCAGCCCCAGCATTTT. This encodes CASSRDRVGGQPQHF.

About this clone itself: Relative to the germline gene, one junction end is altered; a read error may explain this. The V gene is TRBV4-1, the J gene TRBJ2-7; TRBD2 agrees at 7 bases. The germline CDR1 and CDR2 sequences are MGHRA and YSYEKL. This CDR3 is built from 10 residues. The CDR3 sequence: CASSPPGLGF. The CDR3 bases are TGCGCCAGCAGCCCCCCCGGACTAGGCTTC.

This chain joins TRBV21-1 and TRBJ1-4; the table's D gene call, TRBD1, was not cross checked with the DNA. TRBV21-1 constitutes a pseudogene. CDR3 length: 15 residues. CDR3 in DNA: TGTGCCAGCAGCAAGTTTCAGGGGGTCGGGGAAAAACTGTTTTTT. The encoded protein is CASSKFQGVGEKLFF.